A single sample gave rise to the 7 T cell receptor beta chains below, sequenced in a study of cytomegalovirus exposure and HLA in healthy donors. With 60 Vbeta and 13 Jbeta primers, the PCR was carried out. TCRdb's table, derived via immunoSEQ multiplex PCR, lists solely in-frame clones and lacks some. The table records roughly 120,000 clones, roughly 80% of them present only once. Sample: PBMCs. The receptors shown here come from a man aged 45-65 years in good health and CMV-seropositive.

The chain recombines TRBV5-1 with TRBJ2-1; 9 bases are a match to TRBD1. With V trimmed by 0 bases and J by 3 bases, 4 bases remained unmatched. This CDR3 has 16 residues. CDR1 and CDR2 from the germline V gene are SGHRS and YFSETQ. The CDR3 DNA reads TGCGCCAGCAGCTTGGCTCCGACAGGGGGCTACAATGAGCAGTTCTTC. It is translated as CASSLAPTGGYNEQFF.

This clone has only a few counts. The V and J genes are TRBV27 and TRBJ2-7; the D gene is possibly TRBD1 (5 bases). The CDR3 is 15 residues long. CDR1 MNHEY and CDR2 SMNVEV come from the germline V gene (reference sequence). The germline V and J ends were trimmed by 2 bases and 5 bases, with 16 bases remaining between them. CDR3 protein: CASSLRQGSGHEQYF. Here the CDR3 DNA reads TGTGCCAGCAGTTTACGCCAGGGATCGGGCCACGAGCAGTACTTC.

The chain links TRBV30 to TRBJ2-5; D call uncertain. The germline CDR1 and CDR2 sequences are GTSNPN and SVGIG (reference sequence). The CDR3 loop spans 12 amino acids. V lost 7 bases and J lost 5, with 14 bases in between. CDR3 protein: CASAGRVETQYF. The CDR3, as DNA: TGTGCCTCCGCCGGTCGAGTGGAGACCCAGTACTTC. Supplemented by reference TRBV30 and TRBJ2-5, the full variable domain reads SQTIHQWPATLVQPVGSPLSLECTVEGTSNPNLYWYRQAAGRGLQLLFYSVGIGQISSEVPQNLSASRPQDRQFILSSKKLLLSDSGFYLCASAGRVETQYFGPGTRLLVL.

This clone appeared a few times. The V and J genes are TRBV5-1 and TRBJ1-6, with 10 bases identical to TRBD1. The germline CDR1 and CDR2 sequences are SGHRS and YFSETQ. Unmatched junction bases numbered 4, after V lost 2 bases and J lost 5 bases. This CDR3 spans 16 amino acids. CDR3 sequence: CASSFGTGDNNSPLHF. The CDR3 DNA is TGCGCCAGCAGCTTTGGGACAGGGGACAATAATTCACCCCTCCACTTT.

The CDR3 sequence: CASSLVGGREADTQYF. The CDR3 DNA reads TGTGCCAGCAGCTTGGTAGGGGGTCGCGAGGCTGATACGCAGTATTTT. The J gene is TRBJ2-3, the V gene TRBV5-4; D possibly corresponds to TRBD1 (6 bases). Trimming removed 0 bases from V and 6 bases from J, with 17 bases in between. Germline CDR1 and CDR2: SGHNT and YYREEE (reference sequence). CDR3 length equals 16 residues.

The rearrangement joins TRBV5-4 to TRBJ1-3; maybe TRBD1 (6 bases). The germline V gene encodes CDR1 SGHNT and CDR2 YYREEE (reference sequence). The CDR3 extends over 15 amino acids. V lost 4 bases and J 8 bases, leaving 19 bases between the germline ends. This chain's CDR3 is CASSAKQGLSDTIYF. DNA for the CDR3: TGTGCCAGCAGCGCCAAACAGGGATTATCAGACACCATATATTTT.

This chain joins TRBV9 and TRBJ2-3; TRBD2 agrees at 8 bases. Trimming took 0 bases from V and 3 from J; bases not matched to a gene: 3. The CDR3 spans 15 residues. CDR1 and CDR2 (germline): SGDLS, YYNGEE. Here the CDR3 DNA reads TGTGCCAGCAGCGTAGATTTAGCGGGGACAGATACGCAGTATTTT. Translation: CASSVDLAGTDTQYF.